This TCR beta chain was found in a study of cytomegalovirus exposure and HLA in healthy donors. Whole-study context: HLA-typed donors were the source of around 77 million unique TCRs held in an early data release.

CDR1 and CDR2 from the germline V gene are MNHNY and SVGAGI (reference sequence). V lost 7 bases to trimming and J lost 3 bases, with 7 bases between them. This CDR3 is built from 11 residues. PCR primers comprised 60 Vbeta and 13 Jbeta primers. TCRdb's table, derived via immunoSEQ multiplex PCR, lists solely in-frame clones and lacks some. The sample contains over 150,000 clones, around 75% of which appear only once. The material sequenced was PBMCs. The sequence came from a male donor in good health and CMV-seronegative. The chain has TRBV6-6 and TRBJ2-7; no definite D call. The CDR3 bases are TGTGCCAGCACCTCAGGCTACGAGCAGTACTTC. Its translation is CASTSGYEQYF.